A selection of T cell receptor beta chains follows, all from one sample in a study of graft-versus-host responses after intestinal transplantation. Sequencing used immunoSEQ multiplex PCR; TCRdb keeps in-frame clones, though not all of them. The sample has tens of thousands of clones, about 94% seen once. The sequencing used PBMCs, collected 16 days after intestinal transplant. The receptors originated from a human patient who received an intestinal transplant, so some T cells may come from the graft donor. The CDR3 runs from the conserved cysteine through the conserved F or W. The order of the fields is clone size, V gene, D gene, J gene, CDR3 DNA, CDR3 protein. The D gene is left open where the match is weak. The listing skips clone size in some rows; elsewhere it reads once, few, many or a size class.

>once|TRBV7-9|NA|TRBJ2-7
TGTGCCAGCAGCTTAGCGCTAAAGGGTACAGGAACTTCCTACGAGCAGTACTTC
CASSLALKGTGTSYEQYF
>NA|TRBV4-3|NA|TRBJ2-1
TGCGCCAGCAGTCTCGGAGGGGGGCCAAACAATGAGCAGTTCTTC
CASSLGGGPNNEQFF
>NA|TRBV19|NA|TRBJ1-1
TGTGCCAGTAGTATAGGCATAGAGGGATCGAACACTGAAGCTTTCTTT
CASSIGIEGSNTEAFF
>NA|TRBV7-6|TRBD1|TRBJ2-6
TGTGCCTCAGGGGGACAGGGGATGTCTGGGGCCAACGTCCTGACTTTC
CASGGQGMSGANVLTF
>NA|TRBV29-1|NA|TRBJ1-1
TGCAGCGCTCCAAGAGGGCCTCGAGGCACTGAAGCTTTCTTT
CSAPRGPRGTEAFF
>NA|TRBV9|NA|TRBJ2-1
TGTGCCAGCGCCAAGGGAGGGGGCGGGAGAAGGAATGAGCAGTTCTTC
CASAKGGGGRRNEQFF
>NA|TRBV7-7|NA|TRBJ2-3
TGTGCTAGCAGCTTAGATGGCGGTCGTGGAGATACGCAGTATTTT
CASSLDGGRGDTQYF
>NA|TRBV7-9|NA|TRBJ2-1
TGTGCCAGCAGCTTAGAAATGGGCTATTCCTACAATGAGCAGTTCTTC
CASSLEMGYSYNEQFF
>NA|TRBV7-9|TRBD2|TRBJ2-7
TGTGCCAGCAGTGTGAGTAGTAGCGGGTCCTACGAGCAGTACTTC
CASSVSSSGSYEQYF
>NA|TRBV30|TRBD1|TRBJ1-2
TGTGCCTGGAGTGTAATGAGACAGGGGGCCTATGGCTACACCTTC
CAWSVMRQGAYGYTF
>NA|TRBV19|NA|TRBJ1-2
TGTGCCAGTAGCCCCCAACAGGTGTCTAACTATGGCTACACCTTC
CASSPQQVSNYGYTF
>NA|TRBV7-3|NA|TRBJ1-4
TGTGCCAGCCTACCGGTTGGGACTAATGAAAAACTGTTTTTT
CASLPVGTNEKLFF
>NA|TRBV30|NA|TRBJ1-6
TGTGCCTGGAAGGAGAATCAAAATTCACCCCTCCACTTT
CAWKENQNSPLHF
>NA|TRBV25-1|NA|TRBJ1-2
TGTGCCAGCAGTGACACGGACAGCGATGGCTACACCTTC
CASSDTDSDGYTF
>NA|TRBV4-1|NA|TRBJ1-5
TGCGCCAGCAGCCTTAGTCCGGGGGCTGATCAGCCCCAGCATTTT
CASSLSPGADQPQHF
>NA|TRBV15|NA|TRBJ1-5
TGTGCCACCAGCCTTCTCCTGGGATCAAGCAATCAGCCCCAGCATTTT
CATSLLLGSSNQPQHF
>NA|TRBV7-2|NA|TRBJ2-7
TGTGCCAGCAGCGTCCACGGGTCGGGGCGCGAGCAGTACTTC
CASSVHGSGREQYF
>NA|TRBV27|NA|TRBJ2-1
TGTGCCAGCAGTTTCCTAGCGTCCCACAATGAGCAGTTCTTC
CASSFLASHNEQFF
>NA|TRBV14|NA|TRBJ2-3
TGTGCCAGCAGCCAGTCCCCGGGACATCGATTCACAGATACGCAGTATTTT
CASSQSPGHRFTDTQYF
>NA|TRBV2|NA|TRBJ2-1
TGTGCCAGCAGTGACAGGGGATCAATCAATGAGCAGTTCTTC
CASSDRGSINEQFF
>NA|TRBV6-5|NA|TRBJ1-4
TGTGCCAGCAGTTACGGTGTCGTTCCCCAAAAACTGTTTTTT
CASSYGVVPQKLFF
>NA|TRBV10-3|NA|TRBJ1-5
TGTGCCATCAGTGCGGGAGGCAGGGCGGGGGGTCAGCCCCAGCATTTT
CAISAGGRAGGQPQHF
>NA|TRBV6-5|NA|TRBJ2-3
TGTGCCAGCAGAGTAGGGGGCACAGATACGCAGTATTTT
CASRVGGTDTQYF
>once|TRBV4-1|NA|TRBJ2-2
TGCGCCAGCAGCCACGGCGGCACCGGGGAGCTGTTTTTT
CASSHGGTGELFF
>NA|TRBV2|TRBD2|TRBJ2-3
TGTGCCAGCCCTGGGACTAGTAATCCCGATACGCAGTATTTT
CASPGTSNPDTQYF
>NA|TRBV6-1|TRBD2|TRBJ2-7
TGTGCCAGCAGTGTAAACGGGGGGAAGACTAACGAGCAGTACTTC
CASSVNGGKTNEQYF
>NA|TRBV6-4|NA|TRBJ2-7
TGTGCCAGCAGCATAGCGGTTCTCTACGAGCAGTACTTC
CASSIAVLYEQYF
>NA|TRBV10-3|NA|TRBJ1-5
TGTGCCATCAGTGAGGGATATAGCAATCAGCCCCAGCATTTT
CAISEGYSNQPQHF
>NA|TRBV4-1|NA|TRBJ2-6
TGCGCCAGCAGCCAAGGGCCTGGGGCCAACGTCCTGACTTTC
CASSQGPGANVLTF
>NA|TRBV18|NA|TRBJ1-1
TGTGCCAGCTCAACAGGGAACACTGAAGCTTTCTTT
CASSTGNTEAFF
>NA|TRBV5-1|TRBD2|TRBJ2-4
TGCGCCAGCAGCTTGGTGGGGGGCCCTAGCGGGACCCCCAAAAACATTCAGTACTTC
CASSLVGGPSGTPKNIQYF
>NA|TRBV6-5|TRBD1|TRBJ1-5
TGTGCCAGCAGTCCTTTAACGGGACAGTCCCAGCCCCAGCATTTT
CASSPLTGQSQPQHF
>NA|TRBV27|TRBD1|TRBJ1-5
TGTGCCACCAGGGGACAGGGGCGTAATCAGCCCCAGCATTTT
CATRGQGRNQPQHF
>NA|TRBV28|NA|TRBJ1-2
TGTGCCAGCAGTTTTCAGGCTAGGTATGGCTACACCTTC
CASSFQARYGYTF
>NA|TRBV10-3|NA|TRBJ1-1
TGTGCCATCAGCGCTTTGGGGACACTGGGAAACACTGAAGCTTTCTTT
CAISALGTLGNTEAFF
>NA|TRBV28|NA|TRBJ1-1
TGTGCCAGCAGTTTAGAAAGGGGACGGACGAACACTGAAGCTTTCTTT
CASSLERGRTNTEAFF
>NA|TRBV4-1|TRBD2|TRBJ2-5
TGCGCCAGCAGCCAAGATATCCCTAGCGGGCAAGAGACCCAGTACTTC
CASSQDIPSGQETQYF
>NA|TRBV12-5|TRBD1|TRBJ1-1
TGTGCTAGTGGTTTGGTAAAGACCGGGACAGCGAACACTGAAGCTTTCTTT
CASGLVKTGTANTEAFF
>NA|TRBV28|NA|TRBJ1-2
TGTGCCAGCAGCAAAGACAGTGGCTACTATGGCTACACCTTC
CASSKDSGYYGYTF
>NA|TRBV4-2|TRBD2|TRBJ2-1
TGTGCCAGCAGCCTCGACTCGGGGGGGTTCCCTGAGCAGTTCTTC
CASSLDSGGFPEQFF
>NA|TRBV6-1|TRBD2|TRBJ2-7
TGTGCCAGCAGTGTTTTAGCGGGGGCCTACGAGCAGTACTTC
CASSVLAGAYEQYF
>NA|TRBV4-1|NA|TRBJ2-1
TGCGCCAGCAGCCGGGCGGTATCTGGAGGTGAGCAGTTCTTC
CASSRAVSGGEQFF
>NA|TRBV9|NA|TRBJ2-2
TGTGCCAGCAGCCCCATAGCGGAAAACACCGGGGAGCTGTTTTTT
CASSPIAENTGELFF
>NA|TRBV5-1|NA|TRBJ1-3
TGCGCCAGCAGCCCGGGACAAGGTGGAAACACCATATATTTT
CASSPGQGGNTIYF
>NA|TRBV4-1|NA|TRBJ2-7
TGCGCCAGCAGCCACGGACTGGACTACGAGCAGTACTTC
CASSHGLDYEQYF
>once|TRBV29-1|NA|TRBJ2-1
TGCAGCGTGGGGACGGATCTTTTATATTCGAACAATGAGCAGTTCTTC
CSVGTDLLYSNNEQFF
>NA|TRBV19|TRBD1|TRBJ2-5
TGTGCCAGTAGTATATCTGGGACAGGTAAAGAGACCCAGTACTTC
CASSISGTGKETQYF